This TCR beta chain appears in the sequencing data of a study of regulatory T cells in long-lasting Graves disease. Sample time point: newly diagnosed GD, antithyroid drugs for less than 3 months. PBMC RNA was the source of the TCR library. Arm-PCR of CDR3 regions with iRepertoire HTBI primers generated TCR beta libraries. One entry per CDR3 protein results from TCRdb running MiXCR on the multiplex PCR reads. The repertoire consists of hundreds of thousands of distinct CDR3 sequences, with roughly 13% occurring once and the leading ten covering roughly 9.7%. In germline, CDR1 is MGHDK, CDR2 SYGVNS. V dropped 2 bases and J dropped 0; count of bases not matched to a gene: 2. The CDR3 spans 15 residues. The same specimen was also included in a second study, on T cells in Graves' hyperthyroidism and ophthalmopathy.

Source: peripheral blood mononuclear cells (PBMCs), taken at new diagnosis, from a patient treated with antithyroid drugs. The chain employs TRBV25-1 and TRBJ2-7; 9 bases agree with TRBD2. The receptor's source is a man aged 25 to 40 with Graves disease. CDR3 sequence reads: CASSEGLATSYEQYF. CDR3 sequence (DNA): TGTGCCAGCAGTGAAGGACTAGCGACCTCCTACGAGCAGTACTTC.